These 30 T cell receptor beta chains were all obtained from the same sample, sequenced in a study of T-cell reconstitution after alpha-beta-depleted transplantation in children. Molecular barcoding with unique molecular identifiers was used for the TCRbeta library. TCRdb independently ran MiXCR on the PCR reads; one entry per CDR3 protein. The sample has 440,000 or so distinct CDR3 sequences, approximately 10% seen once. This sample comprised PBMCs from the stem cell graft donor, obtained from the stem cell graft. The receptors derive from a human donor who donated a stem cell graft to a child with acute myeloid leukemia.

This clonotype was detected a few times. The CDR3 nucleotides are TGTGCCAGCAAAGGACAGGGGGCCCGAAACACCATATATTTT. This codes for CASKGQGARNTIYF. The genes are TRBV12-3 or TRBV12-4 and TRBJ1-3; TRBD1 aligns across 11 bases. V trimming: 7 bases; J trimming: 5 bases; junction bases outside the gene matches: 4. The CDR3 extends over 14 amino acids.

The V gene is TRBV9, the J gene TRBJ2-5, with 10 bases aligning to TRBD2. The CDR3 totals 14 residues. V shed 3 bases and J 6 bases; nucleotides not matched to a gene: 5. Looked up from germline, CDR1 is SGDLS and CDR2 is YYNGEE. CDR3 region: CASSAAGGPQTQYF. The CDR3 DNA follows: TGTGCCAGCAGCGCAGCGGGGGGGCCTCAGACCCAGTACTTC.

This clonotype was observed a single time. V gene TRBV5-1 combines with J gene TRBJ2-5, with 8 positions matching TRBD1. Germline V CDR1 and CDR2: SGHRS, YFSETQ. This CDR3 is 15 amino acids long. The J segment lost 4 bases and the V segment lost 3 bases, leaving 8 bases of the junction unmatched. This chain's CDR3 is CASSWDRLTRETQYF. CDR3 nucleotide sequence: TGCGCCAGCAGCTGGGACAGGCTGACAAGAGAGACCCAGTACTTC. The entire variable domain, with the rest obtained from reference TRBV5-1 and TRBJ2-5, is as follows: KAGVTQTPRYLIKTRGQQVTLSCSPISGHRSVSWYQQTPGQGLQFLFEYFSETQRNKGNFPGRFSGRQFSNSRSEMNVSTLELGDSALYLCASSWDRLTRETQYFGPGTRLLVL.

This clonotype was detected ten times or more. A junction boundary mismatches the germline segment, possibly from a read error. The chain joins TRBV12-3 or TRBV12-4 to TRBJ2-1; 10 bases map to TRBD2. The CDR3 has 13 amino acids. CDR3 amino acids: CASSLAGVGEQFF. The CDR3 nucleotides are TGTGCCAGCAGTCTAGCGGGAGTGGGGGAGCAGTTCTTC.

In this sample, this clonotype turned up a few times. The rearrangement joins TRBV12-5 to TRBJ2-1, with D uncertain. The V gene's germline CDR1 is LGHNT and CDR2 FRNRAP. The CDR3 is 13 amino acids. Trimming stripped 1 base from V and 9 bases from J, with 10 bases between. In DNA, the CDR3 is TGTGCTAGTGGTTTGGATTCATCGCCTGAGCAGTTCTTC. It specifies CASGLDSSPEQFF.

This clonotype was seen a handful of times. The chain has TRBV6-5 and TRBJ2-1; D gene ambiguous. The CDR3 has 13 amino acids. CDR1 and CDR2 from the germline V gene are MNHEY and SVGAGI. The ends were cut back, 5 bases at V and 4 bases at J, with 9 bases in the middle. For the CDR3, the DNA is TGTGCCAGCAGTAAACTCCAGTACAATGAGCAGTTCTTC. It specifies CASSKLQYNEQFF.

This clonotype appeared a few times. This chain connects TRBV5-1 to TRBJ2-7; 9 nucleotides align to TRBD1. Germline V lookup: CDR1 SGHRS, CDR2 YFSETQ. V shed 5 bases and J 4 bases; nucleotides not matched to a gene: 4. The CDR3 has 13 amino acids. The CDR3 reads CASSMGQGYEQYV. The CDR3 region has the DNA TGCGCCAGCAGTATGGGACAGGGATACGAGCAGTACGTC.

On this clonotype: At one end, the junction sequence differs from germline, possibly due to a read error. The rearrangement joins TRBV11-2 to TRBJ2-3; 9 bases are a match to TRBD2. Germline lookup yields CDR1 SGHAT and CDR2 FQNNGV. The CDR3 totals 16 residues. CDR3 in amino acids: CASSLLLAGTADTQYF. DNA for the CDR3: TGTGCCAGCAGCTTATTGCTAGCGGGGACCGCAGATACGCAGTATTTC.

This clonotype was counted ten times or more. This chain joins TRBV20-1 and TRBJ2-7; D is unresolved. This CDR3 region has 13 residues. The V and J ends lost 5 bases and 5 bases respectively, with 16 bases between them. Per germline, CDR1 DFQATT and CDR2 SNEGSKA (reference sequence). The CDR3 coding sequence is TGCAGTGCTCGAAGTTACCTTCTTAACGAGCAGTACTTC. It translates to CSARSYLLNEQYF.

This clonotype appeared many times. CDR3 sequence reads: CAISDASLTSYF. The CDR3 DNA reads as TGTGCCATCAGTGACGCGTCACTCACCTCGTACTTC. This rearrangement joins TRBV10-3 to TRBJ2-5, with D uncertain. Per the germline V gene, CDR1 is ENHRY and CDR2 is SYGVKD. V gave up 3 bases and J gave up 13 bases, with 15 bases separating them. CDR3 length: 12 residues.

This clonotype showed up just a few times. This rearrangement joins TRBV6-5 to TRBJ2-3; perhaps TRBD2 as D (6 bases). V lost 2 bases, J lost 6 bases, and 12 bases lay in between. CDR1 and CDR2 from the germline V gene are MNHEY and SVGAGI. This CDR3 contains 14 residues. CDR3 DNA sequence: TGTGCCAGCAGTTACGCGGGGAATGCCGATACGCAGTATTTT. Translating it yields CASSYAGNADTQYF.

This clonotype was found a few times. The chain combines TRBV25-1 with TRBJ1-5, with D uncertain. Trimming took 4 bases from V and 9 from J, leaving 16 bases between them. Looked up from germline, CDR1 is MGHDK and CDR2 is SYGVNS. The CDR3 is made up of 14 amino acids. CDR3 loop: CASSAGSEIPPQHF. Written as DNA, the CDR3 is TGTGCCAGCAGTGCCGGGAGTGAGATTCCGCCCCAGCATTTT.

This clonotype showed up many times. V usage is TRBV29-1 and J usage is TRBJ2-1; D is unclear. The germline V gene encodes CDR1 SQVTM and CDR2 ANQGSEA. Trimming removed 4 bases from V and 0 bases from J, with 10 bases in between. The length of the CDR3 is 14 residues. Written as DNA, the CDR3 is TGCAGCGTTGTTGCGAGCATCTCCTACAATGAGCAGTTCTTC. Translation gives CSVVASISYNEQFF.

The sample holds a few counts of this clonotype. The rearrangement uses TRBV20-1 and TRBJ1-2, with 7 bases aligning to TRBD1. This CDR3 region has 15 residues. Germline CDR1 and CDR2: DFQATT and SNEGSKA (reference sequence). V was pared by 6 bases and J by 0 bases, with 10 bases of the junction left unmatched. The CDR3 loop is CSAGDRSRTNYGYTF. CDR3 nucleotide sequence: TGCAGTGCCGGGGACAGATCAAGAACTAACTATGGCTACACCTTC.

This clonotype was detected a few times. The chain carries TRBV29-1 and TRBJ2-1; 14 bases map to TRBD2. V shed 7 bases, J shed 5 bases, and the junction held 7 bases outside the gene matches. CDR1 SQVTM and CDR2 ANQGSEA come from the germline V gene. This CDR3 has 15 residues. DNA for the CDR3: TGCAGCGGGGACGGACTAGCGGGAGGCCACAATGAGCAGTTCTTC. The encoded protein is CSGDGLAGGHNEQFF.

This clonotype has a count of ten or more. V gene TRBV5-5 combines with J gene TRBJ2-3; D is perhaps TRBD1 (7 bases). The CDR3 extends over 15 amino acids. Looked up from germline, CDR1 is SGHKS and CDR2 is YYEKEE (reference sequence). Trimming stripped 0 bases from V and 8 bases from J, with 16 bases between. Here the CDR3 DNA reads TGTGCCAGCAGCTTGGAGGTTGGCAGGGGGGTTACGCAGTATTTT. Amino acids: CASSLEVGRGVTQYF.

This clonotype occurred a few times. The chain uses TRBV4-2 and TRBJ2-1; perhaps TRBD2 as D (7 bases). This CDR3 comprises 16 residues. Germline CDR1 and CDR2: LGHNA and YNFKEQ. The V end lost 0 bases, the J end lost 9 bases, and 18 bases lay between the germline ends. Written as DNA, the CDR3 is TGTGCCAGCAGCCAAGATTGGGGGGGGGCACACAGTGAGCAGTTCTTC. Residues: CASSQDWGGAHSEQFF.

This clonotype has a handful of counts. The chain is built from TRBV27 and TRBJ2-3, with TRBD2 matching 10 bases. V lost 8 bases, J lost 0 bases, and 8 bases stayed unmatched. From germline, CDR1 is MNHEY and CDR2 SMNVEV (reference sequence). The CDR3 has 16 amino acids. CDR3 residues: CASRRTSGLSTDTQYF. CDR3 DNA: TGTGCCAGCCGTCGGACTAGCGGCCTTAGCACAGATACGCAGTATTTT.

V is TRBV11-2 and J is TRBJ2-5; 7 nucleotides match TRBD2. This CDR3 contains 15 residues. V lost 1 base, J lost 2 bases, and 4 bases stayed unmatched. Germline CDR1 and CDR2: SGHAT and FQNNGV. CDR3: CASSLGPSGQETQYF. The CDR3 DNA reads as TGTGCCAGCAGCTTAGGGCCTAGCGGACAAGAGACCCAGTACTTC.

This clonotype has at least ten counts. The CDR3 reads CSAGGGTDTQYF. CDR3 nucleotide sequence: TGCAGTGCAGGGGGGGGCACAGATACGCAGTATTTT. V is TRBV20-1 and J is TRBJ2-3, with D maybe TRBD2 (7 bases). The V and J ends lost 6 bases and 1 base respectively, with 8 bases between them. The germline V gene has CDR1 DFQATT and CDR2 SNEGSKA (reference sequence). The CDR3 spans 12 residues.

The chain couples TRBV18 to TRBJ1-4; 9 positions match TRBD1. CDR3 length: 17 amino acids. Germline-derived CDR1 and CDR2 are KGHSH and LQKENI. The junction had 8 bases not matched to a gene; V was cut back by 2 bases and J by 4 bases. This CDR3 reads CASSPGRRDRDNEKLFF. The CDR3 region has the DNA TGTGCCAGCTCACCAGGACGCCGGGACAGGGATAATGAAAAACTGTTTTTT. Combining the CDR3 with reference TRBV18 and TRBJ1-4 gives the whole variable domain NAGVMQNPRHLVRRRGQEARLRCSPMKGHSHVYWYRQLPEEGLKFMVYLQKENIIDESGMPKERFSAEFPKEGPSILRIQQVVRGDSAAYFCASSPGRRDRDNEKLFFGSGTQLSVL.

The V call is TRBV9, the J call TRBJ2-5; 9 bases line up with TRBD1. The CDR3 sequence is 17 residues long. Germline CDR1 reads SGDLS; CDR2 reads YYNGEE. The J segment lost 5 bases and the V segment lost 2 bases, leaving 13 bases of the junction unmatched. The CDR3 sequence is CASSVTGVGQGRETQYF. The CDR3 coding sequence is TGTGCCAGCAGCGTGACGGGCGTGGGACAGGGTCGTGAGACCCAGTACTTC.

The rearrangement joins TRBV10-2 to TRBJ1-6; 7 bases fit TRBD1. This CDR3 region has 15 residues. The germline gives CDR1 WSHSY, CDR2 SAAADI. V shed 6 bases, J shed 0 bases, and the junction held 2 bases outside the gene matches. The CDR3, as DNA: TGCGCCAGCAGGGGACAGAGCTCCTATAATTCACCCCTCCACTTT. Translated, it gives CASRGQSSYNSPLHF.

The chain links TRBV3-1 to TRBJ2-2; either TRBD1 or TRBD2 may supply D (5 bases each). Germline values: CDR1 LGHDT, CDR2 YNNKEL (reference sequence). Trimming took off 6 bases at V and 3 bases at J, with 11 bases between the two ends. This CDR3 is 14 amino acids long. This chain's CDR3 is CASRKGRYTGELFF. In DNA form, the CDR3 reads TGTGCCAGCAGAAAGGGACGGTACACCGGGGAGCTGTTTTTT.

The chain links TRBV27 to TRBJ1-1; no reliable D call. V was clipped by 0 bases and J by 1 base, with 6 bases between them. Looked up from germline, CDR1 is MNHEY and CDR2 is SMNVEV (reference sequence). This CDR3 comprises 14 residues. The CDR3 region is CASSLSAENTEAFF. The CDR3 DNA reads as TGTGCCAGCAGTTTATCGGCAGAGAACACTGAAGCTTTCTTT.

The chain employs TRBV7-6 and TRBJ2-7; 8 bases match TRBD1. CDR1 SGHVS and CDR2 FNYEAQ come from the germline V gene. Trimming took 0 bases from V and 3 from J; bases not matched to a gene: 7. The CDR3 contains 16 residues. CDR3 sequence reads: CASSLAPGQENYEQYF. DNA of the CDR3: TGTGCCAGCAGCTTAGCGCCGGGACAGGAGAACTACGAGCAGTACTTC.

This clonotype has ten or more counts. The rearrangement links TRBV20-1 to TRBJ2-7; possible D gene TRBD1, 6 bases. Trimming pared 4 bases from V and 3 bases from J, leaving 10 bases between. CDR3 size: 12 residues. Per germline, CDR1 DFQATT and CDR2 SNEGSKA (reference sequence). CDR3 residues: CSAKKQGYEQYF. The CDR3, as DNA: TGCAGTGCTAAAAAACAGGGCTACGAGCAGTACTTC.

This clonotype has only a few counts. This rearrangement joins TRBV18 to TRBJ2-2; D gene unclear. The CDR3 consists of 12 residues. Germline V CDR1 and CDR2: KGHSH, LQKENI. The V end lost 3 bases, the J end lost 6 bases, and 5 bases lay between the germline ends. The CDR3: CASSPDAGELFF. CDR3 nucleotides: TGTGCCAGCTCACCCGACGCCGGGGAGCTGTTTTTT.

This clonotype has a handful of counts. The rearrangement joins TRBV7-2 to TRBJ2-3; D is unclear. This CDR3 comprises 16 residues. Trimming cost V 1 base and J 6 bases, with 17 bases left between them. The germline gives CDR1 SGHTA, CDR2 FQGNSA. CDR3 bases: TGTGCCAGCAGCTTAGGGCTAAACGCGGTACGGGATACGCAGTATTTT. Amino acids: CASSLGLNAVRDTQYF. Complete variable domain (other parts from reference TRBV7-2 and TRBJ2-3): GAGVSQSPSNKVTEKGKDVELRCDPISGHTALYWYRQSLGQGLEFLIYFQGNSAPDKSGLPSDRFSAERTGGSVSTLTIQRTQQEDSAVYLCASSLGLNAVRDTQYFGPGTRLTVL.

The genes are TRBV4-2 and TRBJ1-6; the D is unclear. CDR1 and CDR2 from the germline V gene are LGHNA and YNFKEQ. There are 16 residues in the CDR3. V lost 0 bases and J 6 bases, leaving 12 bases between the germline ends. CDR3 DNA sequence: TGTGCCAGCAGCCAAGATCCTGGCACTGGTAATTCACCCCTCCACTTT. It codes for CASSQDPGTGNSPLHF.